This TCR beta chain was recorded in a study of vaccination effects on CD4 cells after COVID-19. The germline V and J ends were trimmed by 5 bases and 2 bases, with 9 bases remaining between them. The CDR3 has 13 residues. Per germline, CDR1 MDHEN and CDR2 SYDVKM. Antigen-specific CD4+ T cells were expanded (with viral peptide pools) by the ViraFEST assay ahead of sequencing. Cultured cells yielded isolated CD4+ T cells after approximately nine days. The study found no prior SARS-CoV-2 infection in the vaccine recipients, who tested negative for nucleocapsid antibodies. Two million PBMC per well received around 9.3 IU/ml IL-2 and around 9.8 ug/ml peptides in culture. IL-2 medium supplanted half the medium on days 3 and 7. Data came from immunoSEQ multiplex PCR; TCRdb stores just in-frame clones and leaves some out. The sample shows about 38,000 clones, about two thirds of them seen only once. With respect to this clone: The antigen is unknown.

Study results and caveats: Small numbers of convalescent patients limited the study. It also lacked early post-infection timepoints. Vaccine-induced clones in healthy vaccinees cross-reacted with common cold coronaviruses in only 1 of 255 cases.

The chain is built from TRBV28 and TRBJ1-1; no clear D gene. This specimen was CD4+ T cells from PBMCs cultured with SARS-CoV-2 spike peptides, taken before COVID-19 vaccination. The receptor's source is a human donor who received a COVID-19 vaccine. This CDR3 is CASSGELNTEAFF. The CDR3 coding sequence is TGTGCCAGCAGTGGAGAGTTAAACACTGAAGCTTTCTTT.